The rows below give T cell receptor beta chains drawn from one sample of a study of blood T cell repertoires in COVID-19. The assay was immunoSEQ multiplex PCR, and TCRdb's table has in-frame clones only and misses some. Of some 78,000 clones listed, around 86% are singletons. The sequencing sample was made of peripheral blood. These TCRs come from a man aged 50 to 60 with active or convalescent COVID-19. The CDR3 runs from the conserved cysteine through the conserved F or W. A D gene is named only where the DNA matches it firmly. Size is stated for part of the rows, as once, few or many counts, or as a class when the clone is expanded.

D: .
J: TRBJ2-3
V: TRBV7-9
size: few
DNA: TGTGCCAGCAGCTCCTTACTAGGAATTGGAGCAGATACGCAGTATTTT
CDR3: CASSSLLGIGADTQYF

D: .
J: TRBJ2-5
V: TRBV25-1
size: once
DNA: TGTGCCAGCAGACGGGGGGCCCAAGAGACCCAGTACTTC
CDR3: CASRRGAQETQYF

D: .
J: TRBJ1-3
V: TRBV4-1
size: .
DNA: TGCGCCAGCAGCCAAGATCCAGGGACTGGAAACACCATATATTTT
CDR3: CASSQDPGTGNTIYF

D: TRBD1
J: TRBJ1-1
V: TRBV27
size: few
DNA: TGTGCCAGCAGTTGGACAGGGGTCGAGAACACTGAAGCTTTCTTT
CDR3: CASSWTGVENTEAFF

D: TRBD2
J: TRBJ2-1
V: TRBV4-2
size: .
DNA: TGTGCCAGCAGCCAAGATCTTAGTAGCGGGGGGGTCTACAATGAGCAGTTCTTC
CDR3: CASSQDLSSGGVYNEQFF

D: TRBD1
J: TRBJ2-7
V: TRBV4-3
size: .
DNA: TGCGCCAGCAGTCCCAGGGGGACAGGGGAAGAGCAGTACTTC
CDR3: CASSPRGTGEEQYF

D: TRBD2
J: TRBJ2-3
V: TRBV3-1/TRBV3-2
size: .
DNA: TGTGCCAGCAGCCAGGATGAGGGACTACCGAGCACAGATACGCAGTATTTT
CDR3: CASSQDEGLPSTDTQYF

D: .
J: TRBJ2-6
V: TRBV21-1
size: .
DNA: TGTGCCAGCAGCAAAACCAAAAGGGGAGGGGCGCAAGGGGCCAACGTCCTGACTTTC
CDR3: CASSKTKRGGAQGANVLTF

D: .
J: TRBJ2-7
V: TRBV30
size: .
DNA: TGTGCCTGGAGTGTACCTAGTGTTGTTACCTACGAGCAGTACTTC
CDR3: CAWSVPSVVTYEQYF

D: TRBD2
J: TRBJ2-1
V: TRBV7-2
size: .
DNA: TGTGCCAGCAGCTTAAGCGGGAGCACAAGCTCCTACAATGAGCAGTTCTTC
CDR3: CASSLSGSTSSYNEQFF

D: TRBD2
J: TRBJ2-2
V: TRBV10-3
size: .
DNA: TGTGCCATCAGTGATGGGGAGGGAGTCGGGGAGCTGTTTTTT
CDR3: CAISDGEGVGELFF

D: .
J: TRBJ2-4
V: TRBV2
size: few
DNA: TGTGCCAGCAGTGATCCCGTTTTGGCCAAAAACATTCAGTACTTC
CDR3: CASSDPVLAKNIQYF

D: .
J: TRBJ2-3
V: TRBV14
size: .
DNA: TGTGCCAGCAGCCAAGATCTTAGTCGAGATACGCAGTATTTT
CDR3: CASSQDLSRDTQYF

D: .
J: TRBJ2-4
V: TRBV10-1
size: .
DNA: TGCGCCAGCAGTGCGGGAGAGGGGTCCCAAAACATTCAGTACTTC
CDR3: CASSAGEGSQNIQYF